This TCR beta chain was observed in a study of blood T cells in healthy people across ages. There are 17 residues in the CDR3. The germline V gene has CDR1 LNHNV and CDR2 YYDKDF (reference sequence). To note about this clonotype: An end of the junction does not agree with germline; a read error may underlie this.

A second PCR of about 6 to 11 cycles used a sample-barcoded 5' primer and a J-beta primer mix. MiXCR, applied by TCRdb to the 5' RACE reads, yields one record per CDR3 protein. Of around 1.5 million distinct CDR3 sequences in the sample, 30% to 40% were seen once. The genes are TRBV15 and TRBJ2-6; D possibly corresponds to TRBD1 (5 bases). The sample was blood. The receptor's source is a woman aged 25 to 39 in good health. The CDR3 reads CAISRVLQVSGANVLTF. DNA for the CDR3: TGTGCCATCAGCAGGGTATTACAGGTCTCTGGGGCCAACGTCCTGACTTTC.